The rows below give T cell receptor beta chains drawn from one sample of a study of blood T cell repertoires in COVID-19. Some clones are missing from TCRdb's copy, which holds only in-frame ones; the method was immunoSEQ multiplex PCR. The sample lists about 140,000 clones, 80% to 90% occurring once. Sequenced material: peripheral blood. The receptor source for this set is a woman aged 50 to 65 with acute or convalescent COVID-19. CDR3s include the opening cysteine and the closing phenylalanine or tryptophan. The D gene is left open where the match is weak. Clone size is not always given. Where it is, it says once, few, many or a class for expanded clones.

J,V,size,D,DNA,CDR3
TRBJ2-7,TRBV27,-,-,TGTGCCAGCAGTTTAGAGGCGCGTCTGAGCTCCTACGAGCAGTACTTC,CASSLEARLSSYEQYF
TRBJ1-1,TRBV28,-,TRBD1,TGTGCCAGCAGTTGGGGACAGGTGGGCACTGAAGCTTTCTTT,CASSWGQVGTEAFF
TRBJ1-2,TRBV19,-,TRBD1,TGTGCCAGTACCAACGGAATCAGAGGACAGGGGTCGTATGGCTACACCTTC,CASTNGIRGQGSYGYTF
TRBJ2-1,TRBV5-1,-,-,TGCGCCAGCAGCTTGGCCGAAACTAAAATAAACAATGAGCAGTTCTTC,CASSLAETKINNEQFF
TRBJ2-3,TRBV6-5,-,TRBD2,TGTGCCAGCAGTTACTCGACGGGAGGGCTTGGAGATACGCAGTATTTT,CASSYSTGGLGDTQYF
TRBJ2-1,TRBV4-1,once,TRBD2,TGCGCCAGCAGCCAAGATCGACTAGCGACGGGGGAGCAGTTCTTC,CASSQDRLATGEQFF
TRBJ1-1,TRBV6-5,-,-,TGTGCCAGCAGTTACTCGTGGACAGTGAACACTGAAGCTTTCTTT,CASSYSWTVNTEAFF
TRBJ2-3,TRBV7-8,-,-,TGTGCCAGCAGCCCTTCGGGTCTAACCACAGATACGCAGTATTTT,CASSPSGLTTDTQYF
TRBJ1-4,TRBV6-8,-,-,TGTGCCAGCAGTCCCAACAGGGCAACTAATGAAAAACTGTTTTTT,CASSPNRATNEKLFF
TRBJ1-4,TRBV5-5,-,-,TGTGCCAGCAGCTTGTGGGCAGGGCCTGATGAAAAACTGTTTTTT,CASSLWAGPDEKLFF
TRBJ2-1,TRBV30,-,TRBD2,TGTGCCTGGAGTACCGGACTAGCGGGGTACAATGAGCAGTTCTTC,CAWSTGLAGYNEQFF
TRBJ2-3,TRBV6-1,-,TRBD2,TGTGCCAGCAGTGAAGCCCCAGCGGGAGGGCCGGAAGATACGCAGTATTTT,CASSEAPAGGPEDTQYF
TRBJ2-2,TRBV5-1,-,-,TGCGCCAGCACTGGCGGGAACACCGGGGAGCTGTTTTTT,CASTGGNTGELFF
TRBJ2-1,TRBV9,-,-,TGTGCCAGCAGCGTAGCCCCGAGCTCCTACAATGAGCAGTTCTTC,CASSVAPSSYNEQFF
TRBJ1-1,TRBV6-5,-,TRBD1,TGTGCCAGCAGTTGGACAGGGATGAACACTGAAGCTTTCTTT,CASSWTGMNTEAFF
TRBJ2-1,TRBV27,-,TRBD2,TGTGCCAGCAGGACTAGCGGGAGCGATGAGCAGTTCTTC,CASRTSGSDEQFF
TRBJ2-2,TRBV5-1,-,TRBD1,TGCGCCAGCAGCTTGGGACAGGGGGAGATCGGGGAGCTGTTTTTT,CASSLGQGEIGELFF
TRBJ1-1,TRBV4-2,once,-,TGTGCCAGCAGCCAAGATATGGAGGGATTTGGGGACACTGAAGCTTTCTTT,CASSQDMEGFGDTEAFF
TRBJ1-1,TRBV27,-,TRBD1,TGTGCCAGCAGTTTCGGACAGGGCAACACTGAAGCTTTCTTT,CASSFGQGNTEAFF
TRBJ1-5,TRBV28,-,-,TGTGCCAGCAGTTTGTGGGGGGTAAATCAGCCCCAGCATTTT,CASSLWGVNQPQHF
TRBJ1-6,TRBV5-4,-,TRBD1,TGTGCCAGCAGCTTGGGACAGGGTAGTTCCTATAATTCACCCCTCCACTTT,CASSLGQGSSYNSPLHF
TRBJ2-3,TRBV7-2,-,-,TGTGCCAGCAGCTTAGGTTGGGGGGAGCGCACAGATACGCAGTATTTT,CASSLGWGERTDTQYF
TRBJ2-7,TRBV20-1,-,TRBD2,TGCAGTGCTGGTGGTATAGCGGGAGGGCCTCACGAGCAGTACTTC,CSAGGIAGGPHEQYF
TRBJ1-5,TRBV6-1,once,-,TGTGCCAGCAGTGAAGTGGGGGGAGGGAATCAGCCCCAGCATTTT,CASSEVGGGNQPQHF
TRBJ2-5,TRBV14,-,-,TGTGCCAGCAGCTCGCACAGGGTTCAGTACTTC,CASSSHRVQYF
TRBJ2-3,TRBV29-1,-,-,TGCAGCGTTGGGGTAGCGGAGTTCACAGATACGCAGTATTTT,CSVGVAEFTDTQYF
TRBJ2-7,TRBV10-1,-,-,TGCGCCAGCAGTGAAGGAGGGCCCGGCTACGAGCAGTACTTC,CASSEGGPGYEQYF
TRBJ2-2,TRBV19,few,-,TGTGCCAGTAGTAACAGCGGGACAACCACCGGGGAGCTGTTTTTT,CASSNSGTTTGELFF
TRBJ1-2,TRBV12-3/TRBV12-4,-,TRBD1,TGTGCCAGCAGCCCCCTCGGACAGGTTGTTTACTTC,CASSPLGQVVYF
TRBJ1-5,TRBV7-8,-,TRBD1,TGTGCCAGCAGCTCTTCAGGGGGGAATCAGCCCCAGCATTTT,CASSSSGGNQPQHF
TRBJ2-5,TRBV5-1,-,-,TGCGCCAGCAGCTTAAGACGGGATCAAGAGACCCAGTACTTC,CASSLRRDQETQYF
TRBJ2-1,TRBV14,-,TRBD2,TGTGCCAGCTCCTTGGGGCGGGAGTCCTACAATGAGCAGTTCTTC,CASSLGRESYNEQFF
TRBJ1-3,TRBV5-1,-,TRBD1,TGCGCCAGCAGCCTGGACAGGGGGCCTGGAAACACCATATATTTT,CASSLDRGPGNTIYF
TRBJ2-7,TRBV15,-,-,TGTGCCACCAGCAGAGGGGCGTCGGGGTCCTACGAGCAGTACTTC,CATSRGASGSYEQYF
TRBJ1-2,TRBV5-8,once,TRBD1,TGTGCCAGCAGCTTGGAGGCGAAAGGTTGGACAGGGGGGACTAGGGGCTACACCTTC,CASSLEAKGWTGGTRGYTF
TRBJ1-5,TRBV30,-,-,TGTGCCTGGAGTGCGGGGGGCAATCAGCCCCAGCATTTT,CAWSAGGNQPQHF
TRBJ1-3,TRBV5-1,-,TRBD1,TGCGCCAGCAGCTCCGGGACAGGGCTGGCTGGAAACACCATATATTTT,CASSSGTGLAGNTIYF
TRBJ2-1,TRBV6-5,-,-,TGTGCCAGCACTACGAGCCCACTATACAATGAGCAGTTCTTC,CASTTSPLYNEQFF
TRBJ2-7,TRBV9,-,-,TGTGCCAGCAGCCCGCCCACGACAGGAGCCTACGAGCAGTACTTC,CASSPPTTGAYEQYF
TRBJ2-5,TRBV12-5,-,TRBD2,TGTGCTAGTGGTAACCAAGCGGGGGAAAGCCAAGAGACCCAGTACTTC,CASGNQAGESQETQYF
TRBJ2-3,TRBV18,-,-,TGTGCCAGCTCACCTCCTGTTCAGGGTAGCACAGATACGCAGTATTTT,CASSPPVQGSTDTQYF
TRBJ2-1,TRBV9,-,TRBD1,TGTGCCAGCAGCGTTTCCCTCGCCGGGACAGGGGTCAATGAGCAGTTCTTC,CASSVSLAGTGVNEQFF
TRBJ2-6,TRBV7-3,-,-,TGTGCCAGCAGCCAATTGGGGGCCAACGTCCTGACTTTC,CASSQLGANVLTF
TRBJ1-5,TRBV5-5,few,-,TGTGCCAGCAGCTATGGACAGCTCAATCAGCCCCAGCATTTT,CASSYGQLNQPQHF
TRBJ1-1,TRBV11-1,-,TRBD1,TGTGCCAGCAGCCCTAGGGCCGGACAGGGAAACACTGAAGCTTTCTTT,CASSPRAGQGNTEAFF
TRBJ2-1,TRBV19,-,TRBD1,TGTGCCAGTAGGGCGACAGGGGCTTCGTTGATTGAGCAGTTCTTC,CASRATGASLIEQFF
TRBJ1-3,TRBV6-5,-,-,TGTGCCAGCAGTTCGGTGGGCCCTGGAAACACCATATATTTT,CASSSVGPGNTIYF
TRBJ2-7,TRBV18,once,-,TGTGCCAGCTCACCAGGACACAACTACGAGCAGTACTTC,CASSPGHNYEQYF
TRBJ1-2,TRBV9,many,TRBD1,TGTGCCAGCAGCGCCGGGGACAGCGGCTACACCTTC,CASSAGDSGYTF
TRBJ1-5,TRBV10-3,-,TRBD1,TGTGCCATCAGTGACGCACAGGGGGGGCCCCAGCATTTT,CAISDAQGGPQHF
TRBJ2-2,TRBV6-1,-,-,TGTGCCAGCAGTGACGGCCCGGGCACCGGGGAGCTGTTTTTT,CASSDGPGTGELFF
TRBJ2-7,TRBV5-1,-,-,TGCGCCAGCAGCTTGGCCCAGCCAGGTGCGCACGAGCAGTACTTC,CASSLAQPGAHEQYF
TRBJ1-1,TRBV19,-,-,TGTGCCAGTAGCCCAGGGTATGGGGTAGGGAACACTGAAGCTTTCTTT,CASSPGYGVGNTEAFF
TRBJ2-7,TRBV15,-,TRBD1,TGTGCCACCAGTAGGGACAGGGGATATAACTACCACGAGCAGTACTTC,CATSRDRGYNYHEQYF
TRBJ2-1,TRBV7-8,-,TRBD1,TGTGCCAGCAGCTTAGATTTAGGGACAGGGCTGTTCTTC,CASSLDLGTGLFF
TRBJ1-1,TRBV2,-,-,TGTGCCAGCATAGAGATGGGGCTGAACACTGAAGCTTTCTTT,CASIEMGLNTEAFF
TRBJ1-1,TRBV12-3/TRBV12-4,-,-,TGTGCCAGCAGCTCGAAGGGGGTTACTGAAGCTTTCTTT,CASSSKGVTEAFF
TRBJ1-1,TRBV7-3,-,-,TGTGCCAGCAGCTTAAACCCGAGCGGGAACACTGAAGCTTTCTTT,CASSLNPSGNTEAFF